The rows below give T cell receptor beta chains drawn from one sample of a study of cytomegalovirus exposure and HLA in healthy donors. Clones were sequenced by immunoSEQ multiplex PCR, and TCRdb holds only the in-frame ones, with some missing. The table includes 150,000 to 160,000 clones, 80% to 90% detected once. Input material: PBMCs. The receptors originated from a woman aged 18-29 years in good health and CMV-seronegative. Each CDR3 is given with its conserved first and last residue. The D gene is left open where the match is weak. For some rows the clone size is stated as once, few or many, or as a class when expanded; others skip it.

v_call,j_call,clone_size,d_call,cdr3_nt,cdr3_aa
TRBV6-4,TRBJ1-6,NA,NA,TGTGCCAGCAGTGACGTTAGGGAGTCACCCCTCCACTTT,CASSDVRESPLHF
TRBV1,TRBJ2-1,NA,NA,TGCACCAGCAGCCAAGGAGGGTGGAGGAATGAGCAGTTCTTC,CTSSQGGWRNEQFF
TRBV4-2,TRBJ1-4,NA,TRBD1,TGTGCCAGTGCACCTCGAACAGGGGGGCCGGCGGATGAAAAACTGTTTTTT,CASAPRTGGPADEKLFF
TRBV7-3,TRBJ2-6,NA,NA,TGTGCCAGCAGCTTATTGGGCCTCTCTGGGGCCAACGTCCTGACTTTC,CASSLLGLSGANVLTF
TRBV4-2,TRBJ2-3,few,TRBD1,TGTGCCAGCAGCCACCGACAGGGGAACACAGATACGCAGTATTTT,CASSHRQGNTDTQYF
TRBV6-1,TRBJ2-7,NA,TRBD1,TGTGCCAGCATGGTCGGGACAGGGACCTACGAGCAGTACTTC,CASMVGTGTYEQYF
TRBV11-2,TRBJ2-1,NA,TRBD2,TGTGCCAGCATGGGGTTGGCTAGCGGGCCGGGGTCGGGTCGGGGTGAGCAGTTCTTC,CASMGLASGPGSGRGEQFF
TRBV5-1,TRBJ2-7,NA,NA,TGCGCCAGCAGCTCCCTCCCTGGGGGGAACGAGCAGTACTTC,CASSSLPGGNEQYF
TRBV19,TRBJ2-7,few,TRBD2,TGTGCCAGTAGAAAATCGCGGGAGGGCTACGAGCAGTACTTC,CASRKSREGYEQYF
TRBV4-2,TRBJ1-6,NA,NA,TGTGCCAGCAGCCAAGGAAGCGCTAGCTATAATTCACCCCTCCACTTT,CASSQGSASYNSPLHF
TRBV28,TRBJ1-2,NA,TRBD1,TGTGCCAGCAGTATACAGGGGGCGCCTTTCTATGGCTACACCTTC,CASSIQGAPFYGYTF
TRBV10-3,TRBJ2-1,NA,NA,TGTGCCATCAGTGAGCGAACTAGCTCCTACAATGAGCAGTTCTTC,CAISERTSSYNEQFF
TRBV7-3,TRBJ1-1,NA,NA,TGTGCCAGCAGCTTAGCGGGGGCCACTGAAGCTTTCTTT,CASSLAGATEAFF
TRBV6-5,TRBJ1-6,once,NA,TGTGCCAGCAGTTCTAGCGGGGCGGGGGATGGACCCCTCCACTTT,CASSSSGAGDGPLHF
TRBV4-2,TRBJ2-7,NA,NA,TGTGCCAGCAGCCAACCTCTAGGGGTGCTCTACGAGCAGTACTTC,CASSQPLGVLYEQYF
TRBV6-6,TRBJ1-2,NA,NA,TGTGCCAGCAGTCAAGGAGTCAACTATGGCTACACCTTC,CASSQGVNYGYTF
TRBV28,TRBJ1-2,NA,TRBD1,TGTGCCAGCAGTTTATCAACAGGGGTCTATGGCTACACCTTC,CASSLSTGVYGYTF
TRBV4-1,TRBJ2-7,NA,NA,TGCGCCAGCAGCCCCCCCGGTGTTTACGAGCAGTACTTC,CASSPPGVYEQYF
TRBV5-1,TRBJ1-5,NA,NA,TGCGCCAGCAGCTTGGTTGGCAGGGAGGAACCCCAGCATTTT,CASSLVGREEPQHF
TRBV5-5,TRBJ2-1,NA,TRBD2,TGTGCCAGCAGTTCTGGGGCTAGCGGGGGCTACAATGAGCAGTTCTTC,CASSSGASGGYNEQFF
TRBV5-4,TRBJ2-7,NA,NA,TGTGCCAGCAGCTCGACGGGGGGCCCTTCCTACGAGCAGTACTTC,CASSSTGGPSYEQYF
TRBV28,TRBJ1-2,NA,NA,TGTGCCAGCCGGACAGTCACCGGCTACACCTTC,CASRTVTGYTF
TRBV15,TRBJ2-5,NA,NA,TGTGCCACCAGCAGTTGGGCGGGGAAAGTTGAGACCCAGTACTTC,CATSSWAGKVETQYF
TRBV10-2,TRBJ2-3,NA,NA,TGCGCCAGCAGAGGGGACTGGCGGGTTGAGAGCACAGATACGCAGTATTTT,CASRGDWRVESTDTQYF
TRBV2,TRBJ1-2,once,TRBD1,TGTGCCAGCAACCTACCGGGACAGGGAAATGGCTACACCTTC,CASNLPGQGNGYTF
TRBV10-3,TRBJ2-1,NA,NA,TGTGCCATCAGTGAGGGGCCTGAGCAGTTCTTC,CAISEGPEQFF
TRBV5-4,TRBJ1-3,few,TRBD1,TGTGCCAGCAGCCTGGACAGGAATCTCTTCGGAAACACCATATATTTT,CASSLDRNLFGNTIYF
TRBV9,TRBJ1-5,NA,NA,TGTGCCAGCAGCGTAGCAGGGCTGCTCGGTCAGCCCCAGCATTTT,CASSVAGLLGQPQHF
TRBV2,TRBJ2-7,NA,TRBD1,TGTGCCAGCAGTGAAATCCAGGGGGCCTCCTACGAGCAGTACTTC,CASSEIQGASYEQYF
TRBV7-7,TRBJ2-5,NA,NA,TGTGCCAGCAGCTTAGCCACCAAACATGAGACCCAGTACTTC,CASSLATKHETQYF
TRBV6-5,TRBJ2-7,once,TRBD2,TGTGCCACCCAAGCGGGAGGAAGCTACGAGCAGTACTTC,CATQAGGSYEQYF
TRBV7-9,TRBJ2-1,once,NA,TGTGCCAGCAGCGCAAGAATCAGGGGACATGAGCAGTTCTTC,CASSARIRGHEQFF
TRBV30,TRBJ1-4,few,TRBD1,TGTGCCTTCAACAGGGGGATTGCAACTAATGAAAAACTGTTTTTT,CAFNRGIATNEKLFF
TRBV11-2,TRBJ2-2,NA,NA,TGTGCCAGCAGCCTGGAGGGGACCGGCACCGGGGAGCTGTTTTTT,CASSLEGTGTGELFF
TRBV13,TRBJ1-3,NA,NA,TGTGCCAGCAGCTCGTACAGGGTAGCTGGAAACACCATATATTTT,CASSSYRVAGNTIYF
TRBV6-1,TRBJ1-5,NA,NA,TGTGCCAGCAGTGAAACAGGTGATCAGCCCCAGCATTTT,CASSETGDQPQHF
TRBV5-4,TRBJ2-7,NA,NA,TGTGCCAGCAGCTTGATGTACAGGGACCACGAGCAGTACTTC,CASSLMYRDHEQYF
TRBV2,TRBJ2-3,NA,NA,TGTGCCAGCAGCCACCGCCTGGACTCCACAGATACGCAGTATTTT,CASSHRLDSTDTQYF
TRBV7-2,TRBJ2-7,NA,TRBD1,TGTGCCAGCAGCTTGACAGGGGGGTCCTACGAGCAGTACTTC,CASSLTGGSYEQYF
TRBV9,TRBJ2-1,NA,NA,TGTGCCAGCAGCGTAGTGGGGGGATCGGGTGAGCAGTTCTTC,CASSVVGGSGEQFF
TRBV7-2,TRBJ2-7,NA,TRBD2,TGTGCCAGCAGCTGGCTTAGCGGGAGAAACGAGCAGTACTTC,CASSWLSGRNEQYF
TRBV7-9,TRBJ1-2,NA,TRBD1,TGTGCCAGCAGCCCCCGGGGGGGGACAGGGAGCTATGGCTACACCTTC,CASSPRGGTGSYGYTF
TRBV30,TRBJ1-2,few,NA,TGTGCCTGGAACCTAAAAGGAGGGTATACTAACTATGGCTACACCTTC,CAWNLKGGYTNYGYTF
TRBV30,TRBJ2-5,NA,TRBD2,TGTGTCTGGAGTGTAACTAGCGACAGCCAGACCCAGTACTTC,CVWSVTSDSQTQYF
TRBV9,TRBJ2-3,NA,NA,TGTGCCAGCAGGGCTCGAGGGTCCCCAGATACGCAGTATTTT,CASRARGSPDTQYF
TRBV25-1,TRBJ2-6,NA,NA,TGTGCCAGCAGTGAATTAGGGGGGGCTGGGGCCAACGTCCTGACTTTC,CASSELGGAGANVLTF